This entry lists 5 T cell receptor beta chains sequenced from one sample in a study of control samples from healthy donors and cancer patients. Clones were read by immunoSEQ multiplex PCR, and TCRdb kept only the in-frame ones, dropping some. The sample records some 87,000 clones, 70% to 85% being singletons. Sequenced input: PBMCs. Every receptor here comes from a man in his sixties with head and neck cancer.

This chain uses TRBV7-6 with TRBJ1-6, with D tentatively TRBD1 (5 bases). The germline CDR1 and CDR2 sequences are SGHVS and FNYEAQ. The CDR3 is 15 amino acids. V lost 2 bases to trimming and J lost 2 bases, with 7 bases between them. For the CDR3, the DNA is TGTGCCAGCAGCTTACGGGGCCCCTATAATTCACCCCTCCACTTT. This gives the protein CASSLRGPYNSPLHF.

V and J are TRBV6-5 and TRBJ2-7; 8 bases agree with TRBD2. CDR3 length: 15 residues. Losses at the gene ends were 4 bases for V and 2 bases for J; bases not matched to a gene: 7. Per germline, CDR1 MNHEY and CDR2 SVGAGI. CDR3 loop: CASSLEAGEPYEQYF. CDR3 sequence (DNA): TGTGCCAGCAGTTTAGAAGCGGGAGAACCCTACGAGCAGTACTTC.

J is TRBJ1-4 and V is TRBV5-1; no definite D call. Germline lookup yields CDR1 SGHRS and CDR2 YFSETQ. The V and J ends lost 0 bases and 0 bases respectively, with 6 bases between them. The CDR3 has 15 residues. The CDR3 sequence is CASSLGGATNEKLFF. CDR3 coding DNA: TGCGCCAGCAGCTTGGGGGGTGCAACTAATGAAAAACTGTTTTTT. Drawing the rest from reference TRBV5-1 and TRBJ1-4, the complete variable domain is KAGVTQTPRYLIKTRGQQVTLSCSPISGHRSVSWYQQTPGQGLQFLFEYFSETQRNKGNFPGRFSGRQFSNSRSEMNVSTLELGDSALYLCASSLGGATNEKLFFGSGTQLSVL.

The chain uses TRBV7-9 and TRBJ2-7, with unresolved D. Trimming took 6 bases from V and 1 from J, leaving 4 bases between them. CDR3 length equals 11 residues. Germline V lookup: CDR1 SEHNR, CDR2 FQNEAQ (reference sequence). The DNA for the CDR3 is TGTGCCAGCAGTCATTCCTACGAGCAGTACTTC. Protein sequence: CASSHSYEQYF.

V gene TRBV24-1 combines with J gene TRBJ2-5, with TRBD1 matching 9 bases. Germline V lookup: CDR1 KGHDR, CDR2 SFDVKD. The trim removed 3 bases at V and 7 bases at J, leaving 8 bases unmatched. This CDR3 contains 15 residues. CDR3 protein: CATSDRDRVGGTQYF. In DNA form, the CDR3 reads TGTGCCACCAGTGATCGGGACAGGGTAGGGGGGACCCAGTACTTC.